This TCR beta chain originates from a study of blood T cell repertoires in COVID-19. The overall study: Donors in the United States, Italy and Spain gave samples during acute or convalescent COVID-19. Sample material is recorded as cDNA or gDNA derived from T cells, B-cell-depleted T cells, or PBMCs.

In the source study's methods: Reference gene primer amplification gave nucleated cell count estimates. Measured with immunoSEQ multiplex PCR; TCRdb has only the in-frame clones, and not every one. V, J and clone size were drawn from that table, and D and trimming were deduced from the DNA. The data hold under 85,000 clones, with approximately 86% observed a single time. This clone was observed a single time. V lost 0 bases, J lost 0 bases, and 9 bases lay in between. In germline, CDR1 is SGHTA, CDR2 FQGNSA. This CDR3 has 16 residues. J is TRBJ1-5 and V is TRBV7-2, with a weak D call TRBD1 (5 bases). What was sequenced was peripheral blood. This receptor was identified in a human donor in a cohort sampled during active COVID-19. Written as DNA, the CDR3 is TGTGCCAGCAGCTTAGCGGGGGGGAATAGCAATCAGCCCCAGCATTTT. Its protein product is CASSLAGGNSNQPQHF.